This TCR beta chain was sequenced for a study of blood T cell repertoires in COVID-19. Study as a whole: T cells, B-cell-depleted T cells, or PBMCs supplied cDNA or gDNA.

Sequencing used immunoSEQ multiplex PCR; TCRdb keeps in-frame clones, though not all of them. Of about 150,000 clones in the sample, approximately 84% are singletons; the top ten hold roughly 2.5%. The ends lost 0 bases at V and 0 bases at J; junction bases unmatched: 2. Germline CDR1 ENHRY, CDR2 SYGVKD. The CDR3 is 16 residues long. Patients in Seattle were enrolled during active infection, then followed longitudinally. The genes are TRBV10-3 and TRBJ2-7; 10 bases are shared with TRBD1. The sequenced sample was peripheral blood. This receptor was obtained from an elderly woman with COVID-19, enrolled during active disease. The CDR3 region has the DNA TGTGCCATCAGTGAGTCGGGACAGGGGATCTCCTACGAGCAGTACTTC. Translated, it gives CAISESGQGISYEQYF.